This TCR beta chain was profiled in a study of a mutant IDH1 vaccine in newly diagnosed glioma. Whole-study context: Treated patients, roughly 62% male and roughly 40% female, averaged about 42 years of age. The earlier regimen, radiotherapy, temozolomide, or both, was most often both. Findings of the study overall: Pseudoprogression seemed unlinked to shifts in top peripheral T cell clonotypes.

Method: immunoSEQ multiplex PCR; TCRdb's copy keeps in-frame clones and lacks some. The data hold 98,000 or so clones, with around 90% observed a single time. The time point: baseline, week 1 (first vaccination visit). Treatment described: pre-vaccination baseline after standard-of-care therapy. Each donor presented with a new WHO grade 3 or 4 astrocytoma that tested IDH1-mutant and showed ATRX loss. Worth noting for this clone: What it binds is not known.

V was pared by 4 bases and J by 5 bases, with 18 bases of the junction left unmatched. Germline V gives CDR1 SGHRS, CDR2 YFSETQ. The CDR3 is made up of 18 amino acids. The receptor's source is a woman aged 50 to 60 with glioma. Sequencing used PBMCs, obtained from a glioma patient treated with radiotherapy, temozolomide or both. The genes are TRBV5-1 and TRBJ2-5; 9 bases are shared with TRBD2. CDR3: CASSHPGTSKGLDETQYF. The CDR3 coding sequence is TGCGCCAGCAGCCATCCAGGGACTAGCAAGGGTTTGGACGAGACCCAGTACTTC.